A selection of T cell receptor beta chains follows, all from one sample in a study of cytotoxic CD8 clonotypes in ibrutinib-treated CLL. Measured with immunoSEQ multiplex PCR; TCRdb has only the in-frame clones, and not every one. The top ten clones hold 4.5% to 6.5% of a sample with some 150,000 clones, 75% to 80% of them seen once. Sequencing was performed on PBMCs, taken after 24 months of ibrutinib treatment. Source of these receptors: a human donor with chronic lymphocytic leukemia. Both conserved end residues are part of each CDR3. A D gene is named only where the DNA matches it firmly. Not all rows give a size; the values are once, few, many and, for expanded clones, a class.

d_gene	len	v_gene	abundance	j_gene	CDR3nt	CDR3aa
TRBD1	16	TRBV11-2	-	TRBJ1-4	TGTGCCAGCAGCCACGGCAGGGGGCTTACTAATGAAAAACTGTTTTTT	CASSHGRGLTNEKLFF
TRBD2	13	TRBV2	-	TRBJ2-3	TGTGCCAGCAGGCGGGAGTCTGGAGATACGCAGTATTTT	CASRRESGDTQYF
-	15	TRBV30	-	TRBJ1-1	TGTGCCTGGAGTGTCCCAGACGCGAGGGGCACTGAAGCTTTCTTT	CAWSVPDARGTEAFF
-	12	TRBV7-2	-	TRBJ1-2	TGTGCCAGCAGCCTAGGCCACTATGGCTACACCTTC	CASSLGHYGYTF
-	14	TRBV11-2	-	TRBJ2-7	TGTGCCAGCAGCTTATTCGGGGTCTCCTACGAGCAGTACTTC	CASSLFGVSYEQYF
-	14	TRBV6-5	-	TRBJ2-7	TGTGCCAGCAGTTTGGCAGTCAGCTCCTACGAGCAGTACTTC	CASSLAVSSYEQYF
TRBD2	13	TRBV6-6	-	TRBJ2-1	TGTGCCACCGGGGGACTAGGCTACAATGAGCAGTTCTTC	CATGGLGYNEQFF
-	14	TRBV28	once	TRBJ1-1	TGTGCCAGCGGAAGAGGTGGGCTGAACACTGAAGCTTTCTTT	CASGRGGLNTEAFF
-	16	TRBV4-1	-	TRBJ1-4	TGCGCCAGCAGCCAACCCGGCGGGGGGCCTAATGAAAAACTGTTTTTT	CASSQPGGGPNEKLFF
-	14	TRBV4-3	-	TRBJ2-4	TGCGCCAGCAGCCAACAGACCCTAACGGGCATTCAGTACTTC	CASSQQTLTGIQYF
-	15	TRBV4-1	-	TRBJ1-3	TGCGCCAGCAGCCAAGAGGGGGCAGGTGGAAACACCATATATTTT	CASSQEGAGGNTIYF
TRBD1	15	TRBV25-1	-	TRBJ2-7	TGTGCCAGCAGCCCGGACAGGGCAACAACCTACGAGCAGTACTTC	CASSPDRATTYEQYF
-	14	TRBV7-3	many	TRBJ2-5	TGTGCCAGCAGCTTAGGGGGAATAGGGGAGACCCAGTACTTC	CASSLGGIGETQYF
-	14	TRBV9	-	TRBJ2-3	TGTGCCAGCAGCGTAAGTGGCCTCACAGATACGCAGTATTTT	CASSVSGLTDTQYF
-	14	TRBV5-1	once	TRBJ1-1	TGCGCCAGCAGCTTGTTCGATCTGAACACTGAAGCTTTCTTT	CASSLFDLNTEAFF
TRBD2	18	TRBV4-1	once	TRBJ2-1	TGCGCCAGCAGCCAAGTGGACATGGGGCTAGCGGGAGGCAATGAGCAGTTCTTC	CASSQVDMGLAGGNEQFF
TRBD1	15	TRBV6-5	-	TRBJ2-7	TGTGCCAGCAGTTACCCGGACAGGGGGCTCCACGAGCAGTACTTC	CASSYPDRGLHEQYF
TRBD2	13	TRBV6-5	-	TRBJ2-7	TGTGCCAGCAGTTACGGGGGGGTCTACGAGCAGTACTTC	CASSYGGVYEQYF
TRBD1	14	TRBV2	-	TRBJ1-4	TGTGCCAGCAACCGACAGGGAAATAATGAAAAACTGTTTTTT	CASNRQGNNEKLFF
-	13	TRBV15	-	TRBJ2-6	TGTGCCACCAGCGCTCTGTGGGCCAACGTCCTGACTTTC	CATSALWANVLTF
-	16	TRBV28	-	TRBJ1-1	TGTGCCAGCAGTCCGGGGACGGGCAGGGCGGGAACTGAAGCTTTCTTT	CASSPGTGRAGTEAFF
-	13	TRBV2	many	TRBJ1-3	TGTGCCACCGAGGCGGAGAGGGGAAACACCATATATTTT	CATEAERGNTIYF
TRBD2	15	TRBV5-1	few	TRBJ2-1	TGCGCCAGCCAGCGGGAGGTCAGCTCCTACAATGAGCAGTTCTTC	CASQREVSSYNEQFF
-	15	TRBV18	-	TRBJ2-5	TGTGCCAGCGAAGGGGCAGGAGGGTACCAAGAGACCCAGTACTTC	CASEGAGGYQETQYF